This record concerns one T cell receptor beta chain sequence. No antigen is known for it. This entry is derived from a study of blood T cells in healthy people across ages. Germline V lookup: CDR1 MDHEN, CDR2 SYDVKM. The CDR3 covers 14 residues. V was cut by 5 bases and J by 1 base, with 9 bases left in between. For the second PCR, which ran for roughly 6 to 12 cycles, a sample-barcoded 5' primer and a J-beta primer mix were used. One entry per CDR3 protein, called by TCRdb with MiXCR from the 5' RACE reads. This table holds about a million distinct CDR3 sequences, around 48% found once. General study points: Per-million-T-cell TCR beta diversity fell roughly linearly with age.

This clonotype originated in a man aged 30-40 years in good health. Material for sequencing was blood. J is TRBJ1-5 and V is TRBV28; D remains unclear. DNA of the CDR3: TGTGCCAGCAGTACATGGAGAAGCAATCAGCCCCAGCATTTT. Protein sequence: CASSTWRSNQPQHF.